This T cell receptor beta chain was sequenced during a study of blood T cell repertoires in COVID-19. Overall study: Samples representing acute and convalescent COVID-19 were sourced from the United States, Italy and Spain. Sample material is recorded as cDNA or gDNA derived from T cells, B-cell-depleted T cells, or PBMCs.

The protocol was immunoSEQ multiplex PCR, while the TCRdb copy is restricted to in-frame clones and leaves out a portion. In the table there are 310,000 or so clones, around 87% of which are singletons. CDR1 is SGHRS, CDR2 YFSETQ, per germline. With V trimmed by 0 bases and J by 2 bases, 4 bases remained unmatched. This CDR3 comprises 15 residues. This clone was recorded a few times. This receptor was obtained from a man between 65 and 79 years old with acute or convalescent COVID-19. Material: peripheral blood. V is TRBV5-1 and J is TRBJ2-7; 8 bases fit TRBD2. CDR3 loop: CASSLGSSGPYEQYF. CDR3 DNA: TGCGCCAGCAGCTTGGGGTCTAGCGGGCCCTACGAGCAGTACTTC.